The next 23 T cell receptor beta chains were all read from a single sample in a study of metastatic and nonmetastatic thyroid tumors. TCRdb re-called clones from the PCR reads using MiXCR. This sample carries tens of thousands of clones, around 23% of them seen once, and the ten largest clones take about two thirds. Thyroid surgery took place with no prior treatment in any patient. Sequenced: blood. The receptors originated from a male donor with papillary thyroid cancer or a benign thyroid nodule (not recorded which). Some clones in this sample may be carry-over from other donors' samples.

The V and J genes are TRBV13 and TRBJ2-7; 12 bases agree with TRBD2. With 5 bases clipped from V and 4 bases from J, the junction kept 18 bases outside the gene matches. The CDR3 length is 19 residues. Germline V gives CDR1 PRHDT, CDR2 FYEKMQ (reference sequence). For the CDR3, the DNA is TGTGCCAGCAGCCCTACCCTAGCGACTAGCGGGAGTGCAGGGTACGAGCAGTACTTC. Amino acids: CASSPTLATSGSAGYEQYF.

This clone has at least ten counts. The CDR3 reads CASSTGQVFSGNTIYF. The CDR3 nucleotides read TGCGCCAGCAGCACGGGACAGGTCTTTTCTGGAAACACCATATATTTT. The chain carries TRBV5-1 and TRBJ1-3; TRBD1 aligns across 8 bases. The germline V gene encodes CDR1 SGHRS and CDR2 YFSETQ. The CDR3 is 16 residues long. J was trimmed by 1 base and V by 4 bases; bases with no gene match: 7.

This clone was seen many times. The chain recombines TRBV6-2 or TRBV6-3 with TRBJ2-1, with D uncertain. The V gene's germline CDR1 is MNHEY and CDR2 SVGEGT. CDR3 length equals 14 residues. V gave up 9 bases and J gave up 0 bases, with 12 bases separating them. This chain's CDR3 is CASSRQDSYNEQFF. The CDR3 DNA sequence: TGTGCCAGTTCACGACAAGACTCCTACAATGAGCAGTTCTTC.

The gene calls are TRBV28 and TRBJ2-3; perhaps TRBD2 as D (6 bases). This CDR3 contains 16 residues. V lost 4 bases and J lost 5, with 19 bases in between. CDR1 and CDR2 (germline): MDHEN, SYDVKM. The DNA for the CDR3 is TGTGCCAGCAGTTCGCGGCGGGACCTTGGAGGAGATACGCAGTATTTT. It is translated as CASSSRRDLGGDTQYF.

This clone was recorded at least ten times. The genes are TRBV5-1 and TRBJ2-7, with 7 bases matching TRBD1. The CDR3 sequence is 15 residues long. After removal of 6 bases from V and 6 bases from J, the junction contained 15 bases not matched to a gene. Germline V gene lookup returns CDR1 SGHRS and CDR2 YFSETQ. CDR3 in amino acids: CASILGDRVESEQYF. In DNA, the CDR3 is TGCGCCAGCATTCTCGGTGACAGGGTGGAGTCCGAGCAGTACTTC. The variable domain in full, completed from reference TRBV5-1 and TRBJ2-7, reads KAGVTQTPRYLIKTRGQQVTLSCSPISGHRSVSWYQQTPGQGLQFLFEYFSETQRNKGNFPGRFSGRQFSNSRSEMNVSTLELGDSALYLCASILGDRVESEQYFGPGTRLTVT.

This clone was counted a few times. V is TRBV6-1 and J is TRBJ2-2, with D tentatively TRBD1 (7 bases). Germline lookup yields CDR1 MNHNS and CDR2 SASEGT. This CDR3 region has 16 residues. V lost 4 bases, J lost 6 bases, and 18 bases lay in between. The CDR3 protein is CASSGQGRWEAGELFF. The CDR3 nucleotides are TGTGCCAGCAGTGGACAGGGTCGATGGGAGGCCGGGGAGCTGTTTTTT.

The chain recombines TRBV11-2 with TRBJ1-1; no firm D call. Trimming shortened V by 0 bases and J by 1 base, and 9 bases separated the two germline ends. The CDR3 extends over 15 amino acids. Germline V CDR1 and CDR2: SGHAT, FQNNGV. DNA for the CDR3: TGTGCCAGCAGCTTAGAGTTTGATTCGAACACTGAAGCTTTCTTT. Translated: CASSLEFDSNTEAFF.

This clone was recorded at least ten times. The gene calls are TRBV30 and TRBJ1-2; D unresolved. Trimming removed 1 base from V and 2 bases from J, with 17 bases in between. Germline V gene lookup returns CDR1 GTSNPN and CDR2 SVGIG (reference sequence). This CDR3 has 16 amino acids. CDR3 bases: TGTGCCTGGAGTGGTGGCAGCCAGAACCCAAACTATGGCTACACCTTC. Protein: CAWSGGSQNPNYGYTF.

This clone has ten or more counts. This chain links TRBV20-1 with TRBJ2-1; a weak D match, TRBD2 (5 bases). Trimming removed 2 bases at V and 3 bases at J, with 11 bases between. This CDR3 has 14 amino acids. The germline V gene encodes CDR1 DFQATT and CDR2 SNEGSKA (reference sequence). The CDR3 DNA reads TGCAGTGCTAGACGGGATCTTCGCTACAATGAGCAGTTCTTC. Protein sequence: CSARRDLRYNEQFF.

V usage is TRBV5-5 and J usage is TRBJ2-2, with 7 bases lining up with TRBD1. Germline V CDR1 and CDR2: SGHKS, YYEKEE (reference sequence). The CDR3 has 15 amino acids. The V and J ends lost 4 bases and 4 bases, in that order; junction bases with no gene match: 7. The CDR3 nucleotides read TGTGCCAGCAGCCGAGGATGGACAGGCACCGGGGAGCTGTTTTTT. Translating gives CASSRGWTGTGELFF. Full variable domain (outside the CDR3, taken from reference TRBV5-5 and TRBJ2-2): DAGVTQSPTHLIKTRGQQVTLRCSPISGHKSVSWYQQVLGQGPQFIFQYYEKEERGRGNFPDRFSARQFPNYSSELNVNALLLGDSALYLCASSRGWTGTGELFFGEGSRLTVL.

This clone was recorded at least ten times. The chain links TRBV5-1 to TRBJ1-4, with D uncertain. The CDR3 is 14 residues long. The V end lost 0 bases, the J end lost 5 bases, and 8 bases lay between the germline ends. Germline lookup yields CDR1 SGHRS and CDR2 YFSETQ. This CDR3 reads CASSLGQRNEKLFF. The CDR3 nucleotides read TGCGCCAGCAGCTTGGGACAAAGGAATGAAAAACTGTTTTTT. Using reference TRBV5-1 and TRBJ1-4 for the parts outside the CDR3, the full variable domain is KAGVTQTPRYLIKTRGQQVTLSCSPISGHRSVSWYQQTPGQGLQFLFEYFSETQRNKGNFPGRFSGRQFSNSRSEMNVSTLELGDSALYLCASSLGQRNEKLFFGSGTQLSVL.

This clone was counted ten times or more. V gene TRBV20-1 combines with J gene TRBJ2-7; possibly TRBD1 or TRBD2 for D (5 bases each). The V gene lost 5 bases and the J gene lost 6 bases, with 17 bases spanning the gap. This CDR3 region has 13 residues. Germline loops: CDR1 DFQATT, CDR2 SNEGSKA (reference sequence). The CDR3 loop is CSAPKQRGLEQYF. The CDR3, as DNA: TGCAGTGCTCCGAAACAGAGGGGCCTCGAGCAGTACTTC.

There are many counts of this clone. A read error may produce the germline difference seen at one junction end. Other DNA sequences within the sample encode an identical CDR3. V gene TRBV18 combines with J gene TRBJ1-2; 7 nucleotides line up with TRBD1. Germline-derived CDR1 and CDR2 are KGHSH and LQKENI. The CDR3 has 13 amino acids. The CDR3 sequence is CASSPTGWLGNNF. DNA of the CDR3: TGTGCCAGCTCACCGACAGGGTGGCTAGGTAACAACTTC.

DNA for the CDR3: TGTGCCAGCAGCTTACAGGGTTATGGTAGCAATCAGCCCCAGCATTTT. Its protein product is CASSLQGYGSNQPQHF. The J gene is TRBJ1-5, the V gene TRBV6-6; tentatively, D is TRBD1 (6 bases). Trimming pared 6 bases from V and 0 bases from J, leaving 15 bases between. The CDR3 length is 16 residues. Germline CDR1 MNHNY, CDR2 SVGAGI (reference sequence).

This clone rates as medium-sized. The V call is TRBV19, the J call TRBJ2-1; the D gene is possibly TRBD2 (5 bases). The ends were cut back, 7 bases at V and 7 bases at J, with 11 bases in the middle. The CDR3 extends over 12 amino acids. CDR1 LNHDA and CDR2 SQIVND come from the germline V gene (reference sequence). CDR3 sequence: CASTGGGNEQFF. DNA of the CDR3: TGTGCCAGTACGGGCGGAGGAAATGAGCAGTTCTTC. Combining the CDR3 with reference TRBV19 and TRBJ2-1 gives the whole variable domain DGGITQSPKYLFRKEGQNVTLSCEQNLNHDAMYWYRQDPGQGLRLIYYSQIVNDFQKGDIAEGYSVSREKKESFPLTVTSAQKNPTAFYLCASTGGGNEQFFGPGTRLTVL.

This clone was picked up a small number of times. The CDR3 bases are TGTGCCAGCGGAAAGGGAGGGTACACCGGGGAGCTGTTTTTT. This encodes CASGKGGYTGELFF. The rearrangement joins TRBV6-1 to TRBJ2-2, with 7 nucleotides matching TRBD2. CDR1 MNHNS and CDR2 SASEGT come from the germline V gene. CDR3 length equals 14 residues. J gave up 3 bases and V 8 bases, and 6 bases lay outside the gene matches.

This clone was seen repeatedly, ten times or more. The V gene is TRBV28, the J gene TRBJ1-6; D may be TRBD1 (6 bases). With 7 bases removed from V and 14 bases from J, the gap between germline ends came to 30 bases. The CDR3 sequence is 17 residues long. Germline lookup yields CDR1 MDHEN and CDR2 SYDVKM. CDR3 sequence reads: CASTLDAPGHGEGALHF. CDR3 DNA sequence: TGTGCCAGCACCTTGGACGCCCCGGGACACGGGGAAGGAGCCCTCCACTTT.

In its sample, this clone was seen many times. This chain uses TRBV30 with TRBJ2-1; D unresolved. Germline V gene lookup returns CDR1 GTSNPN and CDR2 SVGIG (reference sequence). The length of the CDR3 is 12 residues. Trimming took off 5 bases at V and 6 bases at J, with 11 bases between the two ends. The CDR3 coding sequence is TGTGCCTGGGGCTGGTTTGGCAATGAGCAGTTCTTC. This gives the protein CAWGWFGNEQFF.

The chain combines TRBV30 with TRBJ2-7; D may be TRBD2 (5 bases). The CDR3 runs to 14 residues. The germline CDR1 and CDR2 sequences are GTSNPN and SVGIG (reference sequence). V lost 2 bases and J 3 bases, leaving 14 bases between the germline ends. The CDR3 sequence is CAWSSGAAGYEQYF. CDR3 DNA sequence: TGTGCCTGGAGTAGCGGAGCGGCCGGCTACGAGCAGTACTTC.

This clone occurred many times. The chain's CDR3 is CASSLAKNRDLNTVDTQYF. The CDR3, as DNA: TGTGCCAGCAGCTTAGCCAAAAACAGGGATCTTAACACAGTGGATACGCAGTATTTT. The rearrangement uses TRBV7-8 and TRBJ2-3; the D gene is possibly TRBD1 (6 bases). The CDR3 spans 19 residues. The germline gives CDR1 SGHVS, CDR2 FQNEAQ. V dropped 0 bases and J dropped 6 bases, with 25 bases sitting between them.

This clone was counted ten times or more. The chain uses TRBV5-1 and TRBJ2-3; perhaps TRBD2 as D (7 bases). V was clipped by 4 bases and J by 3 bases, with 12 bases between them. Germline V gene lookup returns CDR1 SGHRS and CDR2 YFSETQ. The CDR3 sequence is 14 residues long. Here the CDR3 reads CASSRGAGTDTQYF. Written as DNA, the CDR3 is TGCGCCAGCAGCCGGGGGGCCGGGACAGATACGCAGTATTTT.

The sample holds many counts of this clone. The chain uses TRBV30 and TRBJ1-2; the D is unclear. The germline V gene encodes CDR1 GTSNPN and CDR2 SVGIG (reference sequence). V was trimmed by 3 bases and J by 7 bases, leaving 12 bases between them. This CDR3 is 12 amino acids long. The CDR3 spells CAWSPKGRGYTF. As DNA, the CDR3 is TGTGCCTGGAGCCCCAAGGGTCGTGGCTACACCTTC.

This clone has at least ten counts. This chain uses TRBV20-1 with TRBJ2-3; 7 bases align to TRBD2. The V and J ends lost 7 bases and 1 base, in that order; junction bases with no gene match: 8. CDR1 and CDR2 (germline): DFQATT, SNEGSKA (reference sequence). CDR3 length: 14 amino acids. CDR3 residues: CSVHLAGGTDTQYF. Here the CDR3 DNA reads TGCAGTGTTCATTTGGCGGGAGGCACAGATACGCAGTATTTT.